This TCR beta chain derives from a study of T cell responses to AZD1222 COVID-19 vaccine. V trimming: 7 bases; J trimming: 5 bases; junction bases outside the gene matches: 11. Germline V lookup: CDR1 MNHEY, CDR2 SMNVEV (reference sequence). This CDR3 spans 15 amino acids. The data were produced by immunoSEQ multiplex PCR, yet TCRdb's version contains in-frame clones alone and is incomplete. This table holds under 60,000 clones, around 84% found once. Remarks on this clone: Its antigen remains unidentified.

The study, taken as a whole, reports: Donor demographics were predominantly white British with a female majority; clonal diversity may be underestimated. No day 14 peak samples; only post-peak repertoires were characterized. Of spike-specific TCRs, nearly half reportedly target regions left unmutated in variants.

This receptor was obtained from an adult in good health. The material was peripheral blood, obtained on day 0 of AZD1222 vaccination. The chain is built from TRBV27 and TRBJ2-1; TRBD2 matches 7 bases. The DNA of the CDR3 is TGTGCCAGCAAACCAGGGAGGGAGAAACACAATGAGCAGTTCTTC. Protein product: CASKPGREKHNEQFF.